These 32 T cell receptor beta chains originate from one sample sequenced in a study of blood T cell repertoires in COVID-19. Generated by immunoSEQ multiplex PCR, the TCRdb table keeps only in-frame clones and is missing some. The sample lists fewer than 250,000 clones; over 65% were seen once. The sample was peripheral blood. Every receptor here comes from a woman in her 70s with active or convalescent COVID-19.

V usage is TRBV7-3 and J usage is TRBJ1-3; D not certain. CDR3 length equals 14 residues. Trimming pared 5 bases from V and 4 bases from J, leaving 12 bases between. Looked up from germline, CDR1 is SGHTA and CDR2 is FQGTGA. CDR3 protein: CASSLLGPGNTIYF. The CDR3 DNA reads TGTGCCAGCAGCCTTTTGGGCCCAGGAAACACCATATATTTT.

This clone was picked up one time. In DNA form, the CDR3 reads TGTGCCAGCAGCTTAGGATCGGGAGACCCCTACGAGCAGTACTTC. It specifies CASSLGSGDPYEQYF. The chain joins TRBV7-2 to TRBJ2-7; the D gene is possibly TRBD2 (6 bases). The CDR3 length is 15 residues. Germline V gene sequence: CDR1 SGHTA, CDR2 FQGNSA. V gave up 1 base and J gave up 2 bases, with 12 bases separating them.

For the CDR3, the DNA is TGTGCCAGCAGTTACTCGGGCAGGGGTGGAAACACCATATATTTT. Residues: CASSYSGRGGNTIYF. This chain joins TRBV6-5 and TRBJ1-3; maybe TRBD1 (6 bases). CDR3 size: 15 residues. V dropped 0 bases and J dropped 3 bases, with 9 bases sitting between them. Germline V CDR1 and CDR2: MNHEY, SVGAGI.

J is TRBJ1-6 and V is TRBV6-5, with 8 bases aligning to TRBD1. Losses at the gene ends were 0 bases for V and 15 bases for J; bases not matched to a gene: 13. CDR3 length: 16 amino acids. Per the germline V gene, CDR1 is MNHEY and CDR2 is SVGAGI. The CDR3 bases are TGTGCCAGCAGTTACTCCCCGACAGGGGACTGGGTTGGCCTCCACTTT. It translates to CASSYSPTGDWVGLHF.

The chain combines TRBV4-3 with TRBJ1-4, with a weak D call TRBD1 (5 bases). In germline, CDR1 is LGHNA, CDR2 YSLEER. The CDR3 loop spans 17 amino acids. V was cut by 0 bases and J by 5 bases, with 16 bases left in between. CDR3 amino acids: CASSQDPNQGNNEKLFF. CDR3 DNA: TGCGCCAGCAGCCAAGATCCAAATCAGGGAAACAATGAAAAACTGTTTTTT.

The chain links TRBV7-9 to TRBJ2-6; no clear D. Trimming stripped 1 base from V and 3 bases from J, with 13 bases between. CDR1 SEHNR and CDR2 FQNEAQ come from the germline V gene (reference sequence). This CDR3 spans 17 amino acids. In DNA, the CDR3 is TGTGCCAGCAGCTTAGGTATCGCTTCGGGTGGGGCCAACGTCCTGACTTTC. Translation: CASSLGIASGGANVLTF.

CDR3 sequence: CSVDGDRGRRTEAFF. The CDR3 coding sequence is TGCAGCGTTGACGGGGACAGGGGGCGCCGAACTGAAGCTTTCTTT. This sequence joins TRBV29-1 and TRBJ1-1, with 12 bases matching TRBD1. This CDR3 spans 15 amino acids. After removal of 3 bases from V and 5 bases from J, the junction contained 7 bases not matched to a gene. Germline V lookup: CDR1 SQVTM, CDR2 ANQGSEA. Combining the CDR3 with reference TRBV29-1 and TRBJ1-1 gives the whole variable domain SAVISQKPSRDICQRGTSLTIQCQVDSQVTMMFWYRQQPGQSLTLIATANQGSEATYESGFVIDKFPISRPNLTFSTLTVSNMSPEDSSIYLCSVDGDRGRRTEAFFGQGTRLTVV.

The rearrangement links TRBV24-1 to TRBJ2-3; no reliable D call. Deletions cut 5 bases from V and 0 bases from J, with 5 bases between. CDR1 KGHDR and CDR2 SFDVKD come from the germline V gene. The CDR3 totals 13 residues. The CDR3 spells CATSAGSTDTQYF. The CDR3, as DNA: TGTGCCACCAGTGCTGGCAGCACAGATACGCAGTATTTT.

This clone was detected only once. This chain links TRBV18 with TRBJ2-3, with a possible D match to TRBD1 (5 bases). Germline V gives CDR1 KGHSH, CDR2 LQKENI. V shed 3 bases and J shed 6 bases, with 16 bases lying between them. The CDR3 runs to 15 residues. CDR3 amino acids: CASSPTPERGDTQYF. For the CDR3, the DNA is TGTGCCAGCTCACCCACCCCGGAAAGGGGTGATACGCAGTATTTT.

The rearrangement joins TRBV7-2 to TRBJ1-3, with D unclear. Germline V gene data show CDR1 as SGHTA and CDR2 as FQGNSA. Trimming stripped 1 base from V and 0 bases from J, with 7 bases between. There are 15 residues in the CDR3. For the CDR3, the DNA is TGTGCCAGCAGCTTAGGAGGGTCCTCTGGAAACACCATATATTTT. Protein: CASSLGGSSGNTIYF.

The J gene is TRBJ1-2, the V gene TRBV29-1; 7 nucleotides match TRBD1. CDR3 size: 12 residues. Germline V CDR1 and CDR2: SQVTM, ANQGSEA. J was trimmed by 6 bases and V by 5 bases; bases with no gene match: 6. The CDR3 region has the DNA TGCAGCGTTCAGGGCAGGGGGGATGGCTACACCTTC. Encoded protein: CSVQGRGDGYTF.

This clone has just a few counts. CDR3 protein: CASSTSNYGYTF. The CDR3 DNA follows: TGTGCCAGCAGCACTTCCAACTATGGCTACACCTTC. The rearrangement links TRBV5-5 to TRBJ1-2; no definite D call. Germline-derived CDR1 and CDR2 are SGHKS and YYEKEE (reference sequence). V was shortened by 4 bases and J by 2 bases, with 6 bases between the two germline ends. The CDR3 is 12 residues long.

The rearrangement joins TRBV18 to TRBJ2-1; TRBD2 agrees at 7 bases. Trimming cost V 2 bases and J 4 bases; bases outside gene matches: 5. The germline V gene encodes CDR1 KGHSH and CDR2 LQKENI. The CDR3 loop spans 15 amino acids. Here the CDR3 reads CASSPGLADYNEQFF. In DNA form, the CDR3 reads TGTGCCAGCTCACCAGGTCTAGCGGATTACAATGAGCAGTTCTTC. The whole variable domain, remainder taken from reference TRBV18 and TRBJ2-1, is NAGVMQNPRHLVRRRGQEARLRCSPMKGHSHVYWYRQLPEEGLKFMVYLQKENIIDESGMPKERFSAEFPKEGPSILRIQQVVRGDSAAYFCASSPGLADYNEQFFGPGTRLTVL.

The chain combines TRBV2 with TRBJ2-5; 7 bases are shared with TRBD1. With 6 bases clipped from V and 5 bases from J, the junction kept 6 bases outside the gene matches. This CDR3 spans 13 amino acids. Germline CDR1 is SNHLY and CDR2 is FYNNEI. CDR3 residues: CASSANRGETQYF. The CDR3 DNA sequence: TGTGCCAGCAGCGCAAACAGGGGTGAGACCCAGTACTTC.

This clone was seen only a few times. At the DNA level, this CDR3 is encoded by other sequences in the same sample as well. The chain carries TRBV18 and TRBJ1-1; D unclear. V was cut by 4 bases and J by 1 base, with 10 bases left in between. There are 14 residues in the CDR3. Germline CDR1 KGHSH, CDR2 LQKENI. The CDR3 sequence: CASSLTGGNTEAFF. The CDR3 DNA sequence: TGTGCCAGCTCACTCACGGGAGGGAACACTGAAGCTTTCTTT.

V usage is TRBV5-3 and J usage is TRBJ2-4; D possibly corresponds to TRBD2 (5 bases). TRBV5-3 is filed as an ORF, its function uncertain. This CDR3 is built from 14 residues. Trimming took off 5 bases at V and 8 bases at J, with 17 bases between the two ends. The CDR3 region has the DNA TGTGCCAGAAGACCGGAGGCGGGCCGAGACATTCAGTACTTC. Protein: CARRPEAGRDIQYF.

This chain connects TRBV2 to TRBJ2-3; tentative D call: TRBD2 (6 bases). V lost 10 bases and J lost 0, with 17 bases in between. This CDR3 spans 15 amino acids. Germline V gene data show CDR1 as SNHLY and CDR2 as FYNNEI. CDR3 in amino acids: CATSGSAGSTDTQYF. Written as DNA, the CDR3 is TGTGCCACCTCTGGGTCGGCGGGAAGCACAGATACGCAGTATTTT.

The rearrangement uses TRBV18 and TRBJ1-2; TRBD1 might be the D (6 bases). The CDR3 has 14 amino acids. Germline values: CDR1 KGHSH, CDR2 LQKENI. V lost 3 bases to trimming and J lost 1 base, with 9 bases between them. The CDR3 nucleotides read TGTGCCAGCTCACCCGCAGGGGTTAACTATGGCTACACCTTC. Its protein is CASSPAGVNYGYTF.

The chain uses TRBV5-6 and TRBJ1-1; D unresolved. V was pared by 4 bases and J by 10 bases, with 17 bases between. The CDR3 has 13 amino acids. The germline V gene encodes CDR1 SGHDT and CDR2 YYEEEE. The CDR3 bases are TGTGCCAGCAGCCTGGGCCGGGGTCGGGGAGCTTTCTTT. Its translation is CASSLGRGRGAFF.

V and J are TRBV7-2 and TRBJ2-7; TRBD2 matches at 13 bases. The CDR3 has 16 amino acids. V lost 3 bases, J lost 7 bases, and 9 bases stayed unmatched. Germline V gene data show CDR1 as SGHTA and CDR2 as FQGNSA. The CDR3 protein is CASSLGLAGPLEEQYF. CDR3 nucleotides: TGTGCCAGCAGCTTGGGACTAGCGGGGCCGCTGGAGGAGCAGTACTTC. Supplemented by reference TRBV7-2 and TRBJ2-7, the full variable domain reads GAGVSQSPSNKVTEKGKDVELRCDPISGHTALYWYRQSLGQGLEFLIYFQGNSAPDKSGLPSDRFSAERTGGSVSTLTIQRTQQEDSAVYLCASSLGLAGPLEEQYFGPGTRLTVT.

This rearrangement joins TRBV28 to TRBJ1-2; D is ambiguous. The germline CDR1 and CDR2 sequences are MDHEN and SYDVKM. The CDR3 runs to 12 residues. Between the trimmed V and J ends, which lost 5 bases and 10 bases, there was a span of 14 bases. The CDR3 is CASSPPSNTYTF. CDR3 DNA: TGTGCCAGCAGTCCACCCTCAAACACCTACACCTTC.

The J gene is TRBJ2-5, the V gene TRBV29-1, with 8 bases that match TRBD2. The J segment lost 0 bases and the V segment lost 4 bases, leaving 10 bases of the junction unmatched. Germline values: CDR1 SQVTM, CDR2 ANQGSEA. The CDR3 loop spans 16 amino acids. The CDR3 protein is CSVAKTSGEYQETQYF. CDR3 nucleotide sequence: TGCAGCGTTGCCAAAACTAGCGGAGAGTACCAAGAGACCCAGTACTTC. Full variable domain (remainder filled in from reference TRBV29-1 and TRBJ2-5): SAVISQKPSRDICQRGTSLTIQCQVDSQVTMMFWYRQQPGQSLTLIATANQGSEATYESGFVIDKFPISRPNLTFSTLTVSNMSPEDSSIYLCSVAKTSGEYQETQYFGPGTRLLVL.

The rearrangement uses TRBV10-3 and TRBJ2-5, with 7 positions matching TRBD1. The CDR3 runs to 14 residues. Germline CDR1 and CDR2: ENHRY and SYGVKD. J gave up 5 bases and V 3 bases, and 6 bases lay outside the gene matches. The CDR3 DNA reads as TGTGCCATCAGTGAAAGGGGGCGAGGGGAGACCCAGTACTTC. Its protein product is CAISERGRGETQYF.

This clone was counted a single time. CDR3 nucleotide sequence: TGTGCCATCAGGAAAGGGACAGGGGGGAAGGAGGCCTATGGCTACACCTTC. Amino acid sequence: CAIRKGTGGKEAYGYTF. The genes are TRBV10-3 and TRBJ1-2, with TRBD1 matching 11 bases. J was trimmed by 4 bases and V by 6 bases; bases with no gene match: 13. The CDR3 consists of 17 residues. Germline CDR1 ENHRY, CDR2 SYGVKD.

The DNA for the CDR3 is TGTGCCAGCAGTTCCCGACCCGGGTATGAGCAGTTCTTC. It codes for CASSSRPGYEQFF. The V gene is TRBV12-3 or TRBV12-4, the J gene TRBJ2-1; D call uncertain. The CDR3 is 13 residues long. Trimming took 4 bases from V and 8 from J, leaving 12 bases between them.

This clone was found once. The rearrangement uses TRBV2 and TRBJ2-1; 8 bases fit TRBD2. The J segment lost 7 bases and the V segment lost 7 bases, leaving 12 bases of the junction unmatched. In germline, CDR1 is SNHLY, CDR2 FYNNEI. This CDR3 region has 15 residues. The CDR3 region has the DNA TGTGCCAGCACCTTCAGCGGGGGCCGCGGAAATGAGCAGTTCTTC. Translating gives CASTFSGGRGNEQFF. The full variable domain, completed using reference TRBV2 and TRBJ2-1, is EPEVTQTPSHQVTQMGQEVILRCVPISNHLYFYWYRQILGQKVEFLVSFYNNEISEKSEIFDDQFSVERPDGSNFTLKIRSTKLEDSAMYFCASTFSGGRGNEQFFGPGTRLTVL.

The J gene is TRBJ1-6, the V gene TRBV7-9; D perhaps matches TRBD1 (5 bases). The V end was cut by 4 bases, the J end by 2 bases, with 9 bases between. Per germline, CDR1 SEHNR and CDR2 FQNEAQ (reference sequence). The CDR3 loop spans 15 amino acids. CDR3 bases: TGTGCCAGCAGCTCGCAGGGTACCTATAATTCACCCCTCCACTTT. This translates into CASSSQGTYNSPLHF.

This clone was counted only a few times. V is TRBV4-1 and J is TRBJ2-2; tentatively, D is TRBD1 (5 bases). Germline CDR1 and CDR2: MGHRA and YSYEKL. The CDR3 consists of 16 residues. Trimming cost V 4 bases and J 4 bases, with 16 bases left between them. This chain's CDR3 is CASSLREGDVTGELFF. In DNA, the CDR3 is TGCGCCAGCAGCCTCCGTGAAGGGGATGTCACCGGGGAGCTGTTTTTT.

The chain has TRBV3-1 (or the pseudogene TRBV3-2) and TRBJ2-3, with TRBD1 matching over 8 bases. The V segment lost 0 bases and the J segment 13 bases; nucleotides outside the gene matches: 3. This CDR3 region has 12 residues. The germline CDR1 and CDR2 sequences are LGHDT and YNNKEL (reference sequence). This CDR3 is CASSQERTGKYF. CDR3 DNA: TGTGCCAGCAGCCAAGAGAGGACAGGGAAGTATTTT.

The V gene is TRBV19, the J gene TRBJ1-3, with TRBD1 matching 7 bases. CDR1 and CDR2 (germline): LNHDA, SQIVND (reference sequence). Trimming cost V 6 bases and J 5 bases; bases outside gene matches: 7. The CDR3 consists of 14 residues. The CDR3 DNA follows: TGTGCCAGTAGCACGACAGGGCGGAGAAACACCATATATTTT. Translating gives CASSTTGRRNTIYF.

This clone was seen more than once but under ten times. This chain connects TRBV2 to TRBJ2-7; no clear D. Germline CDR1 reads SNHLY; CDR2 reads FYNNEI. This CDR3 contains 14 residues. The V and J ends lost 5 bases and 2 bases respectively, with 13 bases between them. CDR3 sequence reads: CASSNSGVTYEQYF. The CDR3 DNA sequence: TGTGCCAGCAGTAACAGTGGTGTCACCTACGAGCAGTACTTC.

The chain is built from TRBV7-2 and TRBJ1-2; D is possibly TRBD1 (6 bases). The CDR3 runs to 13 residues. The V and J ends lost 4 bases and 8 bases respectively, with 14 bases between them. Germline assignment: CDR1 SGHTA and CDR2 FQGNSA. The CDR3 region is CASSWATGLGYTF. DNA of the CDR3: TGTGCCAGCAGCTGGGCTACAGGGCTCGGCTACACCTTC.